This record looks at one T cell receptor beta chain sequence and its context. The data were taken from a study of blood T cell repertoires in COVID-19. Across the study: Samples taken during acute and convalescent COVID-19 were collected in the United States, Italy and Spain. PBMCs, B-cell-depleted T cells, or T cells were the source of the cDNA or gDNA that made up the material.

Original methodology: How many nucleated cells were present was estimated from reference gene primer amplification. Sequenced by immunoSEQ multiplex PCR; TCRdb stores in-frame clones only, minus some. V, J and clone size were drawn from that table, and D and trimming were deduced from the DNA. The top ten hold about 11% of the sample, which has about 89,000 clones, approximately 84% seen once. The receptor was isolated from an elderly woman with acute or convalescent COVID-19. The sequencing input was peripheral blood.

CDR3 protein: CASRTGGGSDTQYF. In DNA form, the CDR3 reads TGTGCCAGTCGGACAGGGGGCGGTTCAGATACGCAGTATTTT. The chain combines TRBV2 with TRBJ2-3, with TRBD1 matching 11 bases. The V and J ends lost 9 bases and 4 bases, in that order; junction bases with no gene match: 6. The V gene's germline CDR1 is SNHLY and CDR2 FYNNEI. The length of the CDR3 is 14 residues.